This T cell receptor beta chain was sequenced in a study of T-cell memory formation after mild COVID-19. As for the study in general: TCR clusters showed largely donor specificity.

The CDR3 is 19 residues long. Germline trimming cut 5 bases from V and 0 bases from J; bases unmatched to any gene: 7. Germline values: CDR1 SGHVS, CDR2 FNYEAQ. TCR alpha and TCR beta cDNA libraries carrying sample barcodes and UMIs were produced by 5'RACE using constant-segment primers. TCRdb called the 5' RACE reads again in MiXCR, with one record for every CDR3 protein. This table holds around 450,000 distinct CDR3 sequences, around 18% found once. The J gene is TRBJ2-1, the V gene TRBV7-6, with 16 bases lining up with TRBD2. Sequenced input: PBMCs or a T cell subset sorted from them (not recorded which). The TCR originated in an adult woman who had mild COVID-19 (a few samples of this study predate the infection). Cell type and time point are not known. In DNA, the CDR3 is TGTGCCAGCAGCCCGGGACTAGCGGGAGGGACGCGCTCCTACAATGAGCAGTTCTTC. This gives the protein CASSPGLAGGTRSYNEQFF.